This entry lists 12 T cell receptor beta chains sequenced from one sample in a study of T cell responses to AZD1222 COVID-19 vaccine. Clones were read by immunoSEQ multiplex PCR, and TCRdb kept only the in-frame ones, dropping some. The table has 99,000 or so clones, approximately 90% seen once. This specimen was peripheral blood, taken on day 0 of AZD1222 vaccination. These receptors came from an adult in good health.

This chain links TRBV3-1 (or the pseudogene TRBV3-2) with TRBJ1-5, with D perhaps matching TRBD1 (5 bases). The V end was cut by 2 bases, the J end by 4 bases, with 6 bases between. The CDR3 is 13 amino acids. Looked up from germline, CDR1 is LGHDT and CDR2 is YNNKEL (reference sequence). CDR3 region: CASSQSGNQPQHF. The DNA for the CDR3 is TGTGCCAGCAGCCAATCAGGGAATCAGCCCCAGCATTTT.

This CDR3 is CASPPPKGENTEAFF. The CDR3 DNA reads TGTGCCAGCCCCCCGCCGAAGGGAGAGAACACTGAAGCTTTCTTT. This sequence joins TRBV7-2 and TRBJ1-1, with D hard to call. CDR3 length: 15 residues. The germline V gene has CDR1 SGHTA and CDR2 FQGNSA. Trimming took 8 bases from V and 1 from J, leaving 17 bases between them. Drawing the rest from reference TRBV7-2 and TRBJ1-1, the complete variable domain is GAGVSQSPSNKVTEKGKDVELRCDPISGHTALYWYRQSLGQGLEFLIYFQGNSAPDKSGLPSDRFSAERTGGSVSTLTIQRTQQEDSAVYLCASPPPKGENTEAFFGQGTRLTVV.

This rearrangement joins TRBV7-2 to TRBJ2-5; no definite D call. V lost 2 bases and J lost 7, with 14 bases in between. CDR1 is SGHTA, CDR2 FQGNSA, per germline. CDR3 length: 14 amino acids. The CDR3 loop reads CASSLSQVGGTQYF. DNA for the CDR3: TGTGCCAGCAGCTTATCCCAGGTTGGTGGGACCCAGTACTTC.

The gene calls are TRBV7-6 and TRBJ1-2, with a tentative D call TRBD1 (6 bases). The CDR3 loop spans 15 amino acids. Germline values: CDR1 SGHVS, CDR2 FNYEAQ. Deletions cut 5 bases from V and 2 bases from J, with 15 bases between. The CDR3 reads CASSLGGRGNYGYTF. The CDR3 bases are TGTGCCAGCAGCCTGGGGGGCAGGGGAAACTATGGCTACACCTTC.

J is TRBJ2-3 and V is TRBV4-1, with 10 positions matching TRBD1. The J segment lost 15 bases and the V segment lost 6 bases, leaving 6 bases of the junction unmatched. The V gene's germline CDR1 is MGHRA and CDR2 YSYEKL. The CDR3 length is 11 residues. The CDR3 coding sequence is TGCGCCAGCAGTAGGGACAGGGGAGTCTATTTT. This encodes CASSRDRGVYF.

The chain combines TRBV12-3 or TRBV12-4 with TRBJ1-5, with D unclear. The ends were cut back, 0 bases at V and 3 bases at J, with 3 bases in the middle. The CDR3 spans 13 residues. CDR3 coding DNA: TGTGCCAGCAGTTTAGCACTCAATCAGCCCCAGCATTTT. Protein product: CASSLALNQPQHF.

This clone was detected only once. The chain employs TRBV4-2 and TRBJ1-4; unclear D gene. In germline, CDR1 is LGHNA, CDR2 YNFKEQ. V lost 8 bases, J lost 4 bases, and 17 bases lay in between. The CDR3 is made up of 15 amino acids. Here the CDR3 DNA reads TGTGCCAGCCACCCGGGCAGTCAAAATAATGAAAAACTGTTTTTT. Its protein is CASHPGSQNNEKLFF.

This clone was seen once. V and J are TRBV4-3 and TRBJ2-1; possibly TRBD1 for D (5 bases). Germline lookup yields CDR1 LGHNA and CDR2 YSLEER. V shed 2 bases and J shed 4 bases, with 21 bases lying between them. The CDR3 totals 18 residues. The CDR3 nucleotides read TGCGCCAGCAGCCAACAACCGGATAGGGGAAGTGTTTACAATGAGCAGTTCTTC. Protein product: CASSQQPDRGSVYNEQFF.

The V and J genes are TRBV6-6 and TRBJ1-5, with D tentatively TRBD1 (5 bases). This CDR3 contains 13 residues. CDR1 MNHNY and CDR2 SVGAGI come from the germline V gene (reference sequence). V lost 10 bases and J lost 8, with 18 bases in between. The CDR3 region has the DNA TGTGCCACGTATCACGGGGGTAGGGAGCCCCAGCATTTT. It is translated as CATYHGGREPQHF.

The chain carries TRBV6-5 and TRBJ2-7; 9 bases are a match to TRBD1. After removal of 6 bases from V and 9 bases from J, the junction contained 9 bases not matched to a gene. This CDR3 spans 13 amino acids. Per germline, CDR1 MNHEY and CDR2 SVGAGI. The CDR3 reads CASRERDRAPQYF. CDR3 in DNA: TGTGCCAGCAGGGAGAGGGACAGGGCCCCGCAGTACTTC.

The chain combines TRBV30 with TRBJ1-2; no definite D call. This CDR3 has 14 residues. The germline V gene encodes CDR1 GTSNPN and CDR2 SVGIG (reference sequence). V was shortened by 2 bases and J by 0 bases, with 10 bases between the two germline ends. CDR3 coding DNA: TGTGCCTGGAGTTATGGCGAGACTAACTATGGCTACACCTTC. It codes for CAWSYGETNYGYTF.

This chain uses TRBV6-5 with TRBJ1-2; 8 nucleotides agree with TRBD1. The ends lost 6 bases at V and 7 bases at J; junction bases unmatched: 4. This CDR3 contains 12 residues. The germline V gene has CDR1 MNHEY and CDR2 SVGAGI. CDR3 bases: TGTGCCAGCAGGACAGGGGAGGGTGGCTACACCTTC. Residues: CASRTGEGGYTF.